This T cell receptor (beta chain) was recovered during a study of cytotoxic CD8 clonotypes in ibrutinib-treated CLL. Overall study findings and caveats: Clonality (at baseline) was higher than in age-matched healthy donors and tracked circulating CD8+ T-cell counts.

The V end lost 7 bases, the J end lost 7 bases, and 14 bases lay between the germline ends. Looked up from germline, CDR1 is MNHEY and CDR2 is SVGAGI. The CDR3 covers 13 residues. Using immunoSEQ multiplex PCR, the repertoire was profiled, and TCRdb retains in-frame clones only, with some absent. The sample lists more than 55,000 clones, 65% to 75% seen once, with around 43% in the top ten. A few counts support this clone. Its antigen is not known. Cryopreserved PBMCs yielded approximately 2 micrograms of genomic DNA for TCR beta libraries. The J gene is TRBJ1-5, the V gene TRBV6-5; D gene unclear. The TCR comes from a human donor with chronic lymphocytic leukemia. Here the sequenced sample was PBMCs, taken after 12 months of ibrutinib treatment. DNA of the CDR3: TGTGCCAGCACCCCGGGCCTCGGGCAGCCCCAGCATTTT. Translating gives CASTPGLGQPQHF.